This T cell receptor beta chain was found in a study of blood T cell repertoires in COVID-19 (dated by TCRdb to about 2020). Regarding the research as a whole: Collaborator samples came from the United States, Italy and Spain and covered acute and convalescent phases of COVID-19. A freely available public database, intended as a resource for researchers studying the immune response to SARS-CoV-2, is where the repertoires were released. Nearly every sample came with metadata listing a de-identified subject ID, COVID-19 status, age in years and sex. Samples were obtained from the ongoing ImmuneRACE study (first 160 participants) and from some 1,300 subjects provided by 6 global collaborators. Where available, HLA class I and class II types were obtained from metadata supplied by the sample provider rather than from assay-based typing. The material from the prospective study consisted of cDNA or gDNA derived from T cells, B-cell-depleted T cells, or PBMCs. Subjects who had been exposed to COVID-19, were actively infected with it, or had recovered from it provided the deeply sampled blood TCRbeta repertoires that made up the dataset. The paper as a whole reports these results and caveats: The quantity of clinical and demographic metadata differed by source and by participant and was supplied without curation.

To note about this clone: This clone's antigen is unknown. No base quality values were provided; no much bigger clone lies one nucleotide off.

From the cysteine through the phenylalanine, the CDR3 covers 13 amino acids. CDR3 DNA is the only sequence kept; it has 39 bases, read in frame from the first base. Trimming costs V 0 bases and J 16 bases, and their ends lie 19 bases apart. Via the germline V gene (reference sequence), CDR1 is GTSNPN and CDR2 SVGIG. Enrolling through a virtual design, the prospective study's participants ranged in age from about 18 to 89 years and lived across 20 to 25 United States geographic areas. In the prospective study, cohorts were assigned on the basis of participant-reported clinical history obtained from a screening survey and a study questionnaire. Mobile phlebotomists in the prospective study collected whole blood, serum and a nasopharyngeal or oropharyngeal swab from every participant. Additional blood draws and questionnaires over a 2-month period could optionally be provided by prospective study participants. Blood samples from the prospective study were shipped frozen or at room temperature prior to DNA extraction.

The immunoSEQ Assay, a bias-controlled multiplex PCR, was used to amplify TCRbeta CDR3 regions from genomic DNA. The original pipeline was this. Within the assay, amplification of reference gene primers was used to estimate how many nucleated cells each sample contained. To quantify the absolute abundance of each unique TCRbeta CDR3 rearrangement, sequence reads were collapsed and filtered. For each sample, productive Simpson clonality was calculated as the square root of Simpson's diversity index over productive rearrangements. The table comes from immuneACCESS by way of TCRdb, which keeps in-frame sequences with V and J called. Part of the clones is missing from these tables; in studies checked, under half for an unresolved V gene and the rest for unknown reasons. Clonal size and the V and J genes are those of that table, whereas D and trimming came from the DNA. Here the sample has around 250,000 clones; under 90% occur a single time. The ten most abundant clones make up 4.1% of the sample.

The V and J genes are TRBV30 and TRBJ2-1; TRBD1 is possibly the D segment (6 matching bases). Sequenced material: PBMCs or T cells enriched from blood (not recorded which). The TCR originated in a man aged 25 to 45 with acute COVID-19. The CDR3 reads as follows: CAWSVLGQASRFF. The bases read TGTGCCTGGAGTGTACTGGGACAAGCTTCGAGATTCTTC.